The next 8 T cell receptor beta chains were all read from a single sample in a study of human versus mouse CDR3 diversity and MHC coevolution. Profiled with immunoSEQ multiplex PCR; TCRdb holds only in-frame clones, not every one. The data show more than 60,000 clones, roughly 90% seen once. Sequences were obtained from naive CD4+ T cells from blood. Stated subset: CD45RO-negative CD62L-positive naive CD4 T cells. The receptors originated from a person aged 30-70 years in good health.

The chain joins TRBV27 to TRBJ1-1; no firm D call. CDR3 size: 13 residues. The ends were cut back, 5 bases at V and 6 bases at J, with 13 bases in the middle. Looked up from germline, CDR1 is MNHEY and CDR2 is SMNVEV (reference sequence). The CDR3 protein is CASSGPGLSEAFF. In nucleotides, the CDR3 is TGTGCCAGCAGTGGTCCGGGTTTGTCTGAAGCTTTCTTT.

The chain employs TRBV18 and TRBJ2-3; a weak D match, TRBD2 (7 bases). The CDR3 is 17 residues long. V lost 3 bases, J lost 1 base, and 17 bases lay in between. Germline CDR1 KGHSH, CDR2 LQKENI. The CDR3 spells CASSPLLWRGRTDTQYF. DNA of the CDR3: TGTGCCAGCTCACCCCTCTTGTGGCGGGGGCGCACAGATACGCAGTATTTT.

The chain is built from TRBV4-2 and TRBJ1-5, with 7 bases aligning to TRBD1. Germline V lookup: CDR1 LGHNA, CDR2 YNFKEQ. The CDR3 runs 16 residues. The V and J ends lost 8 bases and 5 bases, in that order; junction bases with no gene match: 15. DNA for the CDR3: TGTGCCAGCCGGTCTGAGGCGGGACAGAGTGATCAGCCCCAGCATTTT. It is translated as CASRSEAGQSDQPQHF.

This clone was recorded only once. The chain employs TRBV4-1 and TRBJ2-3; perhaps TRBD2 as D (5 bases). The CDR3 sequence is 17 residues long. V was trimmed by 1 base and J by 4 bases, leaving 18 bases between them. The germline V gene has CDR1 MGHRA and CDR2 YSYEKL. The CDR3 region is CASSQVGRERLADTQYF. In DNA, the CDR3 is TGCGCCAGCAGCCAAGTCGGTCGGGAAAGGTTGGCAGATACGCAGTATTTT.

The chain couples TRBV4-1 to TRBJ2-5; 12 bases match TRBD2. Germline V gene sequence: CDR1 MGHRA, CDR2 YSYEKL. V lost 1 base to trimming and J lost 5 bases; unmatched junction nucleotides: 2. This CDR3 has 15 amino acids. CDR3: CASSQGLAGVETQYF. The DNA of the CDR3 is TGCGCCAGCAGCCAAGGACTAGCGGGAGTGGAGACCCAGTACTTC.

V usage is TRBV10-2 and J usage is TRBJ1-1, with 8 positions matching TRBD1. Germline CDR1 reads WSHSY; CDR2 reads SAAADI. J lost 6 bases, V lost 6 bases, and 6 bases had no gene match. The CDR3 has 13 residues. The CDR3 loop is CASRTGAYAEAFF. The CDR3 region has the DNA TGCGCCAGCAGGACAGGGGCCTACGCTGAAGCTTTCTTT.

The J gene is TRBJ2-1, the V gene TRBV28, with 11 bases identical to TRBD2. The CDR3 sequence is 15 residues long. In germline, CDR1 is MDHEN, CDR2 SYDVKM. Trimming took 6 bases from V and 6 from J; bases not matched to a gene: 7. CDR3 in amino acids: CASSSLAGGTNEQFF. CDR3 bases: TGTGCCAGCAGCTCGCTAGCGGGGGGCACCAATGAGCAGTTCTTC. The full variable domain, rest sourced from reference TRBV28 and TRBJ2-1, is DVKVTQSSRYLVKRTGEKVFLECVQDMDHENMFWYRQDPGLGLRLIYFSYDVKMKEKGDIPEGYSVSREKKERFSLILESASTNQTSMYLCASSSLAGGTNEQFFGPGTRLTVL.

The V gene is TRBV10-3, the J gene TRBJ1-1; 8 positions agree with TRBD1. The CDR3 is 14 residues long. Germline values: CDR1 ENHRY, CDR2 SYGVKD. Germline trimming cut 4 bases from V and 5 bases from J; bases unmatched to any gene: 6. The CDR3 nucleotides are TGTGCCATCAGTGGAACAGGGGGAGGGACTGAAGCTTTCTTT. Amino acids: CAISGTGGGTEAFF.